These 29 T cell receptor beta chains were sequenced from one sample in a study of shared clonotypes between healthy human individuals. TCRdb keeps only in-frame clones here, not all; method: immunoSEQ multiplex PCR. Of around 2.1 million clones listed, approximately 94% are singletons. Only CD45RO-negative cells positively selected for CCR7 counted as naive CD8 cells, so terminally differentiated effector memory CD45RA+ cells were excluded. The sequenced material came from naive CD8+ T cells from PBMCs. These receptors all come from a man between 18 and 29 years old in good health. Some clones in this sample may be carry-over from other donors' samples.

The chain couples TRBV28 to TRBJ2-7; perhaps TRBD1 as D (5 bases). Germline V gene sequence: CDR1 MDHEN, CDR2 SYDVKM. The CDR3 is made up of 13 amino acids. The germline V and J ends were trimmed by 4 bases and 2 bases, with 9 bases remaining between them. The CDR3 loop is CASSSGHPYEQYF. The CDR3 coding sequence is TGTGCCAGCAGTTCAGGACATCCCTACGAGCAGTACTTC.

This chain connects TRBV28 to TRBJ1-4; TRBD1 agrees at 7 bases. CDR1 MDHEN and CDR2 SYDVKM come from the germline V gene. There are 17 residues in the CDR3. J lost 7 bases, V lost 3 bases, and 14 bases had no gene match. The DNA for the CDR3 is TGTGCCAGCAGTTTTAGGGGGGCGACAGGGTGGGGTGAAAAACTGTTTTTT. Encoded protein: CASSFRGATGWGEKLFF.

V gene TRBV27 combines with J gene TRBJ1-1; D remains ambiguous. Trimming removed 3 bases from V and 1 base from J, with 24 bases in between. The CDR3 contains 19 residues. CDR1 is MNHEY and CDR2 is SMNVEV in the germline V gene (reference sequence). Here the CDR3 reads CASSFAFREPSRKNTEAFF. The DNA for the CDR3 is TGTGCCAGCAGTTTTGCTTTTAGGGAACCGAGTCGTAAGAACACTGAAGCTTTCTTT.

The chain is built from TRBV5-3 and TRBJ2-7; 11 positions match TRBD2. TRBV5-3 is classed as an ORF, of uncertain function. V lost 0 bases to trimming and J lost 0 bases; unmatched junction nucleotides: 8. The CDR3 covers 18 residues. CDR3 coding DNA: TGTGCCAGAAGCTTGGGACTAGCGGGAATAAACCCCTCCTACGAGCAGTACTTC. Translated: CARSLGLAGINPSYEQYF.

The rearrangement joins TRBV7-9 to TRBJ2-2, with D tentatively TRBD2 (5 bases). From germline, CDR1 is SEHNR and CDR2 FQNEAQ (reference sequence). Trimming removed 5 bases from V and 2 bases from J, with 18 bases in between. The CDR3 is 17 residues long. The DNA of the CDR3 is TGTGCCAGCAGCCCCGAGGGAACGGGATATAACACCGGGGAGCTGTTTTTT. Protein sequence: CASSPEGTGYNTGELFF.

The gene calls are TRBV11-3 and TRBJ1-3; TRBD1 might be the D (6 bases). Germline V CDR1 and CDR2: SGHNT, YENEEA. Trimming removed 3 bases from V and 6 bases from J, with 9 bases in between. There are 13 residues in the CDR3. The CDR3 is CASSLGTSNTIYF. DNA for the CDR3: TGTGCCAGCAGCTTGGGGACATCAAACACCATATATTTT.

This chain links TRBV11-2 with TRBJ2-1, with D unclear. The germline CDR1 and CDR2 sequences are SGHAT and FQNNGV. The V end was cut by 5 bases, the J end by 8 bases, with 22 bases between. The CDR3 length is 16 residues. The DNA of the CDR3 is TGTGCCAGCAGCGAATTTTCAGCGCTCCGCTCGCATGAGCAGTTCTTC. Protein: CASSEFSALRSHEQFF.

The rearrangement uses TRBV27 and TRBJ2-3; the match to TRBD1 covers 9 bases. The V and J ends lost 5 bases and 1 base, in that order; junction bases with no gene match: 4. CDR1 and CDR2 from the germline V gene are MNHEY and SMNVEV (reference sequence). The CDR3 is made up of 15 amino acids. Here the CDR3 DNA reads TGTGCCAGCAGTCGACAGGGGGTCGGCACAGATACGCAGTATTTT. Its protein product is CASSRQGVGTDTQYF.

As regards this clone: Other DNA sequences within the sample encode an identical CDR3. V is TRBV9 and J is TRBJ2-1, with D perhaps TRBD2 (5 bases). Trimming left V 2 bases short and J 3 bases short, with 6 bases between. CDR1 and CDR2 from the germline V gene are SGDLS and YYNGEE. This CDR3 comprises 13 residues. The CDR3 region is CASSVEGYNEQFF. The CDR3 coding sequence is TGTGCCAGCAGCGTCGAGGGCTACAATGAGCAGTTCTTC.

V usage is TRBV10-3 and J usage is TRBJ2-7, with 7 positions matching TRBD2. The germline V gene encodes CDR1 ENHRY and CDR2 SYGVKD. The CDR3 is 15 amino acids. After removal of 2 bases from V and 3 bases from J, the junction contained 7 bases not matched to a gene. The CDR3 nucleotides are TGTGCCATCAGTGAGGGGCGGGAGCTGTACTACGAGCAGTACTTC. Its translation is CAISEGRELYYEQYF.

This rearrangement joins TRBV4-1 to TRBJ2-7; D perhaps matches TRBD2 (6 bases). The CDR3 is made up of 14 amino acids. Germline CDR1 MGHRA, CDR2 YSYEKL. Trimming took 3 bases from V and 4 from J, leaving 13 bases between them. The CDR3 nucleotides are TGCGCCAGCAGCCACCGCGGGACTGGATACGAGCAGTACTTC. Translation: CASSHRGTGYEQYF.

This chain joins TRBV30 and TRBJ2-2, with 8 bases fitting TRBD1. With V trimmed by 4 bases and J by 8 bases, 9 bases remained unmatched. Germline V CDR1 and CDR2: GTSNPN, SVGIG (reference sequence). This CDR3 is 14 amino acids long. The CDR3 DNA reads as TGTGCCTGGATTGGAGGCAGGGGGCCAGGGGAGCTGTTTTTT. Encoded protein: CAWIGGRGPGELFF.

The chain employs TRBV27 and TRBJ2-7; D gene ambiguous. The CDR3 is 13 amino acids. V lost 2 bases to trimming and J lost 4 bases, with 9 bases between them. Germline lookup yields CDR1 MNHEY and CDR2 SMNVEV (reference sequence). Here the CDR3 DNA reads TGTGCCAGCAGTTTAGTTGGGGTATACGAGCAGTACTTC. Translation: CASSLVGVYEQYF.

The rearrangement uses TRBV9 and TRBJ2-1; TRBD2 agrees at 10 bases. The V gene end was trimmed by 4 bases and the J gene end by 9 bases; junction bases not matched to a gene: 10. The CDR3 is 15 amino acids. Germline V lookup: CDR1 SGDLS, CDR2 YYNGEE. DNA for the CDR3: TGTGCCAGCAGCCCCAGCGGGAGGGTAGGAGGTGAGCAGTTCTTC. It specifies CASSPSGRVGGEQFF.

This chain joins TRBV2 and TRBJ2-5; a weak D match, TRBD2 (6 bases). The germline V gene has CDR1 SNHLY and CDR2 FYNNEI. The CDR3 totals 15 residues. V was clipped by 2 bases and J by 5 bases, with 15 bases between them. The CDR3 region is CASSEWVAGGETQYF. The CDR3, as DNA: TGTGCCAGCAGTGAATGGGTAGCCGGAGGGGAGACCCAGTACTTC.

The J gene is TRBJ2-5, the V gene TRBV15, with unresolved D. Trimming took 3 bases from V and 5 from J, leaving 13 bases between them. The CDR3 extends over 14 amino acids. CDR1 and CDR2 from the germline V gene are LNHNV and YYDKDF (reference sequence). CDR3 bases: TGTGCCACCAGCAGCAGGCAGCCGCCCGAGACCCAGTACTTC. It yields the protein CATSSRQPPETQYF.

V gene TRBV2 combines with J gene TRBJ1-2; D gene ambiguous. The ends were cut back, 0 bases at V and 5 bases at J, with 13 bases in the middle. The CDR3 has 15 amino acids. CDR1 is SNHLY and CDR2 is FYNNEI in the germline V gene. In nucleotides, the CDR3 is TGTGCCAGCAGTGAAGCGCTTCGATCGCTATATGGCTACACCTTC. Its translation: CASSEALRSLYGYTF.

Written as DNA, the CDR3 is TGTGCCAGGGAGGAGGTCGGGCATTACGAGCAGTACTTC. Its protein is CAREEVGHYEQYF. This chain uses TRBV2 with TRBJ2-7; tentatively, D is TRBD2 (5 bases). Trimming shortened V by 9 bases and J by 4 bases, and 16 bases separated the two germline ends. The germline V gene has CDR1 SNHLY and CDR2 FYNNEI. This CDR3 contains 13 residues.

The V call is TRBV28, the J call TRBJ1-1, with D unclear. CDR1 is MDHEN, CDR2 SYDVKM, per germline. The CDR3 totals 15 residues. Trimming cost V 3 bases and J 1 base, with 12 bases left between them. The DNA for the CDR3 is TGTGCCAGCAGTTTCCGGCGGTATGGGAACACTGAAGCTTTCTTT. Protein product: CASSFRRYGNTEAFF.

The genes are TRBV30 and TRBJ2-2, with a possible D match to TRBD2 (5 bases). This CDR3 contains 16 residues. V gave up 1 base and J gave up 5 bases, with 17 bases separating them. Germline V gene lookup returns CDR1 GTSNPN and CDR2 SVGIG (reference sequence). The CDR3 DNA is TGTGCCTGGAGTGACATCGAGAGAGGGCCAACCGGGGAGCTGTTTTTT. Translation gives CAWSDIERGPTGELFF.

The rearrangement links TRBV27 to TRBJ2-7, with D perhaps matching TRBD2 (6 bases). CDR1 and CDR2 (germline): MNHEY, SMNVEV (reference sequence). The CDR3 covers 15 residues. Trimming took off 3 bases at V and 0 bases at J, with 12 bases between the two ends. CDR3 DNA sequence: TGTGCCAGCAGTTTTAGACTAGAGTACTCCTACGAGCAGTACTTC. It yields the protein CASSFRLEYSYEQYF.

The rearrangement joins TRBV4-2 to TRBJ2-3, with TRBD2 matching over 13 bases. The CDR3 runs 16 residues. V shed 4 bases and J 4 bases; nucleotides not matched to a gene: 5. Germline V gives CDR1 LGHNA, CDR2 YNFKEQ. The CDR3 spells CASSLTSGRAADTQYF. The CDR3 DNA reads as TGTGCCAGCAGCCTTACTAGCGGGAGGGCCGCAGATACGCAGTATTTT.

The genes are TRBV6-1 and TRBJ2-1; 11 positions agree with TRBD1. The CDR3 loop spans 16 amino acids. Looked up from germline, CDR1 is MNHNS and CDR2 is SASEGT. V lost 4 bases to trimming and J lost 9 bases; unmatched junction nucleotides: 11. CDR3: CASSAFLGTGGAEQFF. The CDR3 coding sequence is TGTGCCAGCAGTGCCTTCCTGGGGACAGGGGGGGCTGAGCAGTTCTTC.

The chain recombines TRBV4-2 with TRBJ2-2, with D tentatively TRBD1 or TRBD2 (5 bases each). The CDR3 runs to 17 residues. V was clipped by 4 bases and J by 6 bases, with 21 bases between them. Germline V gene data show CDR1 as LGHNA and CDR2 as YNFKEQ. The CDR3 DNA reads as TGTGCCAGCAGCCGCGAATGGGACGCCTCAGCCGCCGGGGAGCTGTTTTTT. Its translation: CASSREWDASAAGELFF.

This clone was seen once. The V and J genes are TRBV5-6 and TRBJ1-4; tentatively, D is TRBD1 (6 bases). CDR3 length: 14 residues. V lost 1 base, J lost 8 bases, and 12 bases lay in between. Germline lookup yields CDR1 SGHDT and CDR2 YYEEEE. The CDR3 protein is CASSLFRGGEKLFF. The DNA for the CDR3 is TGTGCCAGCAGCTTGTTTAGGGGGGGCGAAAAACTGTTTTTT.

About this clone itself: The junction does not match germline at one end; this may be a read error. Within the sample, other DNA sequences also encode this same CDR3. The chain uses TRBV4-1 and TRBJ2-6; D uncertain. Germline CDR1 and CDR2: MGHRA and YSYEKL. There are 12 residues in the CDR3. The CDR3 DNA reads TGTGCCAGCAGCTCTGGGGCCAACGTCCTGACTTTC. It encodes CASSSGANVLTF.

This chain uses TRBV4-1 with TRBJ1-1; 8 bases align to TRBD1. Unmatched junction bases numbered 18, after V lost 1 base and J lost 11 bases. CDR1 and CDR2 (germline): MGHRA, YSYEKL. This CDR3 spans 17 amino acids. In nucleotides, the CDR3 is TGCGCCAGCAGCCAAGCTCCGACCGTAACAGGGGGTAACGGGGCTTTCTTT. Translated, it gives CASSQAPTVTGGNGAFF.

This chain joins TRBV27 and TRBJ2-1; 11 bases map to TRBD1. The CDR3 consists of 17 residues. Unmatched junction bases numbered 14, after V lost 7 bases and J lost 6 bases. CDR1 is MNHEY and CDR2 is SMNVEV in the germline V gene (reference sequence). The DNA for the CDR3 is TGTGCCAGCACAAAAGAGTGGGGTGGGACAGGGGGCAATGAGCAGTTCTTC. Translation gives CASTKEWGGTGGNEQFF.

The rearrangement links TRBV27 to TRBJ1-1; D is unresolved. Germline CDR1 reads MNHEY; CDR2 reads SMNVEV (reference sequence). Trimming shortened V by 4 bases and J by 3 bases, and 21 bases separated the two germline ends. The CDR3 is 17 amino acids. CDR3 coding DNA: TGTGCCAGCAGTTCAAGGGCCTCCCACCTTGGGGACACTGAAGCTTTCTTT. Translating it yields CASSSRASHLGDTEAFF.